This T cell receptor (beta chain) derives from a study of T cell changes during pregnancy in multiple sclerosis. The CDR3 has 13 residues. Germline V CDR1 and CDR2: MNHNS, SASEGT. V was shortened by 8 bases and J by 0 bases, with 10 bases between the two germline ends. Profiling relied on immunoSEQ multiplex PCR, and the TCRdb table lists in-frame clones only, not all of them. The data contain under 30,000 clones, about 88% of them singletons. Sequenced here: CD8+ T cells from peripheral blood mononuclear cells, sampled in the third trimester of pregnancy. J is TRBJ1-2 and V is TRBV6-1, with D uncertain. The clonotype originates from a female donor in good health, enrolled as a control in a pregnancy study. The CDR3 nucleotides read TGTGCCAGCTTGGAACAGACTAACTATGGCTACACCTTC. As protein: CASLEQTNYGYTF.